These T cell receptor beta chains were read from a single sample in a study of shared clonotypes between healthy human individuals. Assay: immunoSEQ multiplex PCR; the TCRdb copy retains only in-frame clones and omits some. The table includes 900,000 to 1,200,000 clones, about four fifths detected once. Material: memory CD4+ T cells from PBMCs. The receptor set was obtained from a man in his late teens or twenties in good health. Some clones in this sample may be carry-over from other donors' samples. Each CDR3 is given with its conserved first and last residue. A D gene is named only where the DNA matches it firmly. Clone size appears in some rows only: once, few, many, or a class for an expanded clone.

d_call,clone_size,j_call,v_call,cdr3_nt,cdr3_aa
TRBD2,many,TRBJ2-3,TRBV30,TGTGCCTGGAGCCTATTTAGCGGGAGGGTCACAGATACGCAGTATTTT,CAWSLFSGRVTDTQYF
.,.,TRBJ2-7,TRBV7-3,TGTGCCAGCAGCTTAGGGGCAGGGTCCTACGAGCAGTACTTC,CASSLGAGSYEQYF
TRBD1,.,TRBJ2-7,TRBV29-1,TGCAGCGCTTCCGGGACAGGGGGCTTCTACGAGCAGTACTTC,CSASGTGGFYEQYF
.,.,TRBJ2-3,TRBV5-1,TGCGCCAGCAGCTTAGGTACAGTCGAAGATACGCAGTATTTT,CASSLGTVEDTQYF
.,once,TRBJ2-4,TRBV5-1,TGCGCCAGCAGCTTGGAGGGTTCTTCCGGGTTTGGAAGCATTCAGTACTTC,CASSLEGSSGFGSIQYF
.,.,TRBJ2-7,TRBV5-1,TGCGCCAGCAGCTTGGATCAGGGCGACAGCTCCTACGAGCAGTACTTC,CASSLDQGDSSYEQYF
.,once,TRBJ1-2,TRBV5-1,TGCGCCAGCAGCTTGGTTTCCCCGGATAACTATGGCTACACCTTC,CASSLVSPDNYGYTF
.,.,TRBJ2-1,TRBV7-8,TGTGCCAGCAGCTTAGTGGTCCAGGGTGGAAATGAGCAGTTCTTC,CASSLVVQGGNEQFF
.,.,TRBJ2-7,TRBV27,TGTGCCAGCAGTTTATCCCGGGGGAGTCTCTCCTACGAGCAGTACTTC,CASSLSRGSLSYEQYF
TRBD1,.,TRBJ1-2,TRBV6-5,TGTGCCAGCAGAAGGGACAGGGAGAACTATGGCTACACCTTC,CASRRDRENYGYTF
.,.,TRBJ2-5,TRBV7-3,TGTGCCAGCAGCCCCCAGGGGTCCCTCCAAGAGACCCAGTACTTC,CASSPQGSLQETQYF
TRBD1,.,TRBJ1-2,TRBV2,TGTGCCAGCAGTGAACGAGGGACAGGGGACGGCTACACCTTC,CASSERGTGDGYTF
.,.,TRBJ1-5,TRBV18,TGTGCCAGCTCACCGGAGCGAAATCAGCCCCAGCATTTT,CASSPERNQPQHF
.,.,TRBJ2-7,TRBV7-9,TGTGCCAGCAGCCCCCCCGGACAGACAAACTACGAGCAGTACTTC,CASSPPGQTNYEQYF
.,.,TRBJ1-1,TRBV5-6,TGTGCCAGCAGCTTGGCTCGGGTTACTGAAGCTTTCTTT,CASSLARVTEAFF
.,.,TRBJ2-3,TRBV5-1,TGCGCCAGCAGCTTGGGGGCGGTCAGGACAGATACGCAGTATTTT,CASSLGAVRTDTQYF
.,.,TRBJ2-2,TRBV29-1,TGCAGCGTTGATACTGGGAACACCGGGGAGCTGTTTTTT,CSVDTGNTGELFF
.,.,TRBJ2-7,TRBV7-8,TGTGCCAGCAGCCCAGGGGACTTGCTCTACGAGCAGTACTTC,CASSPGDLLYEQYF
TRBD2,few,TRBJ2-3,TRBV28,TGTGCCAGCAGTTTAGCGGCGGGGGGCCCGGATACGCAGTATTTT,CASSLAAGGPDTQYF
.,.,TRBJ1-2,TRBV5-4,TGTGCCAGCAGCTTGGGGACACCAGACTATGGCTACACCTTC,CASSLGTPDYGYTF
.,.,TRBJ2-3,TRBV12-1,TGTGCCAGCAGCTTGTACCCCCACGGGACGGCCCCTTCCGAAGATACGCAGTATTTT,CASSLYPHGTAPSEDTQYF
.,.,TRBJ2-1,TRBV5-1,TGCGCCAGCAGCTTGGGCGGCAGGGGATACAATGAGCAGTTCTTC,CASSLGGRGYNEQFF
.,.,TRBJ2-3,TRBV4-1,TGCGCCAGCAGCCGACTAGAAGACACAGATACGCAGTATTTT,CASSRLEDTDTQYF
TRBD1,.,TRBJ2-5,TRBV5-4,TGTGCCAGCAGCACGGACAGGGTCGGGGAGCAGTACTTC,CASSTDRVGEQYF
TRBD2,.,TRBJ2-3,TRBV5-1,TGCGCCAGCAAACTAGCGGGAGGAACCGATACGCAGTATTTT,CASKLAGGTDTQYF
.,.,TRBJ2-3,TRBV11-2,TGTGCCAGCAGCCCTGCCGGGAGCACAGATACGCAGTATTTT,CASSPAGSTDTQYF
.,.,TRBJ1-4,TRBV27,TGTGCCAGCAGACCAATTGGGTTGACTAATGAAAAACTGTTTTTT,CASRPIGLTNEKLFF
TRBD1,.,TRBJ2-6,TRBV9,TGTGCCAGCAGCGTAGAACCCAACCCGGGACAGTCCTCTGGGGCCAACGTCCTGACTTTC,CASSVEPNPGQSSGANVLTF
.,.,TRBJ1-2,TRBV7-6,TGTGCCAGCAGCCTCCCGGGATATGGCTACACCTTC,CASSLPGYGYTF
.,.,TRBJ2-7,TRBV28,TGTGCCAGCACCCGGACTAACCTCTACGAGCAGTACTTC,CASTRTNLYEQYF